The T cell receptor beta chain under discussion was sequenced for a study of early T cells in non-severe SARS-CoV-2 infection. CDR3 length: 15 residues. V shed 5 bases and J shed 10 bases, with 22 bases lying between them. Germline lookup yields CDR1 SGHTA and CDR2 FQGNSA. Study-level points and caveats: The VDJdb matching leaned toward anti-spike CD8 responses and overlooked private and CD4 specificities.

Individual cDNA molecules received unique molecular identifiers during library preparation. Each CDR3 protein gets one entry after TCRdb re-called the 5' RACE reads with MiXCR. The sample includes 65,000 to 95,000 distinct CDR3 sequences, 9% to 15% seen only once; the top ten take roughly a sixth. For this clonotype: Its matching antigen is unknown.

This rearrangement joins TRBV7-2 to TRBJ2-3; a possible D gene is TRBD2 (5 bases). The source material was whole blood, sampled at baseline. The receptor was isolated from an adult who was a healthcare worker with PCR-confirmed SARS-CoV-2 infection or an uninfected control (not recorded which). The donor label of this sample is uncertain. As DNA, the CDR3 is TGTGCCAGCAGCCCTACTACCGGGAACCATGGAGCGCAGTATTTT. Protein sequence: CASSPTTGNHGAQYF.